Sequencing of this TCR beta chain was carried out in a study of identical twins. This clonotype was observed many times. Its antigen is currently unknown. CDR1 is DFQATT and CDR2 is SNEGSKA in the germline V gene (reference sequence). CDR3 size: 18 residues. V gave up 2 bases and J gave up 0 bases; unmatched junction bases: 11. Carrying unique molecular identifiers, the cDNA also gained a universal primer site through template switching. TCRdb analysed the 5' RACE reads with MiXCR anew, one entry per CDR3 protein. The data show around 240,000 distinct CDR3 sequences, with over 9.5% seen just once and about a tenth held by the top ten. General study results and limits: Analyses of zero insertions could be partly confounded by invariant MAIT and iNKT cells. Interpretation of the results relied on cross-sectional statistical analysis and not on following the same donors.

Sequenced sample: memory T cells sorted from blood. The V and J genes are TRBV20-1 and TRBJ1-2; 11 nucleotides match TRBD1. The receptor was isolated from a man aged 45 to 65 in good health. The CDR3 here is CSARKPGQGDPANYGYTF. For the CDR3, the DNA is TGCAGTGCTAGAAAACCGGGACAGGGGGACCCTGCTAACTATGGCTACACCTTC.